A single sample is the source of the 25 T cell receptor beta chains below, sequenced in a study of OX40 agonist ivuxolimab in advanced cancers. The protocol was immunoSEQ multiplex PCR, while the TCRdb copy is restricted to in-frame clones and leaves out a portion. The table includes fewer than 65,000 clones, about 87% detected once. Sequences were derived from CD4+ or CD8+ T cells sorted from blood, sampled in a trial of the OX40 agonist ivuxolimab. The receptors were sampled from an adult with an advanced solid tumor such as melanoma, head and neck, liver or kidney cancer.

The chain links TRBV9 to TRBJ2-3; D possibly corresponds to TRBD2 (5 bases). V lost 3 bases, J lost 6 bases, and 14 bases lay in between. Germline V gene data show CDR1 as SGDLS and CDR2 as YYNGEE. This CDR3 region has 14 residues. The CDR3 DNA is TGTGCCAGCAGCGGGGGAGTACGCCAGGATACGCAGTATTTT. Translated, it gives CASSGGVRQDTQYF.

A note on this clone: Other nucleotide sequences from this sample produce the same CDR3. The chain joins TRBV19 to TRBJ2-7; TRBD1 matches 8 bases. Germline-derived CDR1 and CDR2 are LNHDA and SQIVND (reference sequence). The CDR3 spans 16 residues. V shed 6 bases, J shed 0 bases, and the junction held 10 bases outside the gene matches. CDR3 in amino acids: CASSKTGGRSSYEQYF. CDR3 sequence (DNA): TGTGCCAGTAGCAAAACAGGGGGAAGGAGCTCCTACGAGCAGTACTTC.

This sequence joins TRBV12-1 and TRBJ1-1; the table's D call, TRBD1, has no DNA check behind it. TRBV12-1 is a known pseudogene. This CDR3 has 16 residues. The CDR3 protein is CASSFDHPTGNTEAFF. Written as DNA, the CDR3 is TGTGCCAGCAGCTTTGACCACCCCACAGGAAACACTGAAGCTTTCTTT.

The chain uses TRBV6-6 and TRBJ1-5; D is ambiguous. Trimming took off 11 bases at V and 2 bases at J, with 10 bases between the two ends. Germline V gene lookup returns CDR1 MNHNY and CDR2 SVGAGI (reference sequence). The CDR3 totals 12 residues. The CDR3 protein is CAGSVGNQPQHF. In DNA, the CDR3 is TGTGCCGGGTCGGTTGGCAATCAGCCCCAGCATTTT.

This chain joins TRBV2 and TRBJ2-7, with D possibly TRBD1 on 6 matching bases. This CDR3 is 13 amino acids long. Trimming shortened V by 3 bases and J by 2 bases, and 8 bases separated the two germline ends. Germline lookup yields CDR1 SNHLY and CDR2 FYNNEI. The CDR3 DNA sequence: TGTGCCAGCAGTGAGTACAGGGCCTACGAGCAGTACTTC. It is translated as CASSEYRAYEQYF.

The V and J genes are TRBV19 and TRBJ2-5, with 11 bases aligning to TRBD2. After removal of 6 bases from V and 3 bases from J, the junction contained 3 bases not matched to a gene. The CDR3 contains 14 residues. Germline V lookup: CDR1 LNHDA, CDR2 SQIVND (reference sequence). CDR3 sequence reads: CASSAGLAEETQYF. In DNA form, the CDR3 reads TGTGCCAGTAGCGCGGGACTAGCGGAAGAGACCCAGTACTTC.

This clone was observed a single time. CDR3 nucleotides: TGTGCCAGCAGCCCCCCTCTAGGGGCCCGCTACGAGCAGTACTTC. This gives the protein CASSPPLGARYEQYF. The J gene is TRBJ2-7, the V gene TRBV7-9; D perhaps matches TRBD1 (5 bases). V was shortened by 5 bases and J by 3 bases, with 17 bases between the two germline ends. The CDR3 is made up of 15 amino acids. CDR1 is SEHNR, CDR2 FQNEAQ, per germline (reference sequence). Drawing the rest from reference TRBV7-9 and TRBJ2-7, the complete variable domain is DTGVSQNPRHKITKRGQNVTFRCDPISEHNRLYWYRQTLGQGPEFLTYFQNEAQLEKSRLLSDRFSAERPKGSFSTLEIQRTEQGDSAMYLCASSPPLGARYEQYFGPGTRLTVT.

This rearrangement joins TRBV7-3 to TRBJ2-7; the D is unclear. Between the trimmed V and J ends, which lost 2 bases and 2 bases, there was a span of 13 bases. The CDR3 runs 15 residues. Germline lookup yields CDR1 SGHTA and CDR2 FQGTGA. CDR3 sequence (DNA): TGTGCCAGCAGCTTATACGGCGAAGGAACCTACGAGCAGTACTTC. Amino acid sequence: CASSLYGEGTYEQYF.

As DNA, the CDR3 is TGTGCCAGCAGCGCGCAGGGACCCACGATCCGGTATTTT. Amino acid sequence: CASSAQGPTIRYF. This chain joins TRBV7-8 and TRBJ2-3; D may be TRBD1 or TRBD2 (5 bases each). V shed 5 bases and J shed 14 bases, with 20 bases lying between them. Germline V CDR1 and CDR2: SGHVS, FQNEAQ. CDR3 size: 13 residues.

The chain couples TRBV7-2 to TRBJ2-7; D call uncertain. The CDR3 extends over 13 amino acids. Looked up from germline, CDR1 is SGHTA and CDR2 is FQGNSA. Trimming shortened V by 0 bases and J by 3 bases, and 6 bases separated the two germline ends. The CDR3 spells CASSLALNYEQYF. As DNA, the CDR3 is TGTGCCAGCAGCTTAGCGCTGAACTACGAGCAGTACTTC.

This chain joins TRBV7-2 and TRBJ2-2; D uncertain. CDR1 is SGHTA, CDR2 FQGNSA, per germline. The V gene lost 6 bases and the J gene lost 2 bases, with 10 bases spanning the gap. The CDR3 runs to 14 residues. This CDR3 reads CASRTPFNTGELFF. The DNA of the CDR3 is TGTGCCAGCAGGACTCCATTTAACACCGGGGAGCTGTTTTTT.

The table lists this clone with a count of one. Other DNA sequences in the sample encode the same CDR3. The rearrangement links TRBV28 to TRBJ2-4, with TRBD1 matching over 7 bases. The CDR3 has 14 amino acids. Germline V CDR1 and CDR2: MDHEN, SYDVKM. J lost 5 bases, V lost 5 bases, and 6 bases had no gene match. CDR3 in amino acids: CASSSPGQENIQYF. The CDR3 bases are TGTGCCAGCAGTAGTCCCGGACAGGAAAACATTCAGTACTTC. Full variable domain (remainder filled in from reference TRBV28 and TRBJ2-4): DVKVTQSSRYLVKRTGEKVFLECVQDMDHENMFWYRQDPGLGLRLIYFSYDVKMKEKGDIPEGYSVSREKKERFSLILESASTNQTSMYLCASSSPGQENIQYFGAGTRLSVL.

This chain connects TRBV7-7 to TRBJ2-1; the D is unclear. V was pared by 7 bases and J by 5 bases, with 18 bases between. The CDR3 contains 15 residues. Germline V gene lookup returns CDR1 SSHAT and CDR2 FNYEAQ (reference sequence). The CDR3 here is CASTHLKGTNNEQFF. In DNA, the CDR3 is TGTGCCAGCACCCACCTGAAGGGCACTAACAATGAGCAGTTCTTC.

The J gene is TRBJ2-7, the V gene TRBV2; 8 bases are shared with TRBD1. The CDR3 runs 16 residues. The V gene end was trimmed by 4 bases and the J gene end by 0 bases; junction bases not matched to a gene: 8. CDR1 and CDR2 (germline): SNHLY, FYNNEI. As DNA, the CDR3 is TGTGCCAGCAGTGGGGACAGGCGAAAATCCTCCTACGAGCAGTACTTC. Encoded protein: CASSGDRRKSSYEQYF. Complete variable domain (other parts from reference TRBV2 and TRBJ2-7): EPEVTQTPSHQVTQMGQEVILRCVPISNHLYFYWYRQILGQKVEFLVSFYNNEISEKSEIFDDQFSVERPDGSNFTLKIRSTKLEDSAMYFCASSGDRRKSSYEQYFGPGTRLTVT.

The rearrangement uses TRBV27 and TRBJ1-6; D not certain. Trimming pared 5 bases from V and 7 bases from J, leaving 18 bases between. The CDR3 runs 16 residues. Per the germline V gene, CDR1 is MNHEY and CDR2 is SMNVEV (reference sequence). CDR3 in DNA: TGTGCCAGCAGTCCATGGTCTCAGACTTCAAATTCACCCCTCCACTTT. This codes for CASSPWSQTSNSPLHF.

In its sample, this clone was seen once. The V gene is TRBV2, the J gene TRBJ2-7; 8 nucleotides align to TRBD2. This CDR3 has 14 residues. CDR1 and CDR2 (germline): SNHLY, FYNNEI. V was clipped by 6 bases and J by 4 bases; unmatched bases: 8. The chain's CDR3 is CASRTSGGTYEQYF. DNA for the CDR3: TGTGCCAGCAGAACTAGCGGAGGGACTTACGAGCAGTACTTC.

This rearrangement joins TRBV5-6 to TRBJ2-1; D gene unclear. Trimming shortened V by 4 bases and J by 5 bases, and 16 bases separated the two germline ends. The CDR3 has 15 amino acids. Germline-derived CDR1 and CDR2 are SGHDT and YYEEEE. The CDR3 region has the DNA TGTGCCAGCAGCCGGCTTCAAGTGGATAACAATGAGCAGTTCTTC. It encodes CASSRLQVDNNEQFF.

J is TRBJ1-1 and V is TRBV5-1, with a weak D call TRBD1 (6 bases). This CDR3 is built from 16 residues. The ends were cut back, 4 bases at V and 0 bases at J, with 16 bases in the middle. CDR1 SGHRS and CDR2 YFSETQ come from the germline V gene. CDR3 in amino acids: CASSRPGQPLNTEAFF. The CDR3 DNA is TGCGCCAGCAGCAGGCCTGGACAGCCCTTGAACACTGAAGCTTTCTTT.

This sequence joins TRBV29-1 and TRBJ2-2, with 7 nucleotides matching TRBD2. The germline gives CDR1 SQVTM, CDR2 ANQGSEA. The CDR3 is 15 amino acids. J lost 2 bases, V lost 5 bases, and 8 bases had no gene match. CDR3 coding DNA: TGCAGCGTTCTGGCTAGCGGAGTTAACACCGGGGAGCTGTTTTTT. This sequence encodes CSVLASGVNTGELFF.

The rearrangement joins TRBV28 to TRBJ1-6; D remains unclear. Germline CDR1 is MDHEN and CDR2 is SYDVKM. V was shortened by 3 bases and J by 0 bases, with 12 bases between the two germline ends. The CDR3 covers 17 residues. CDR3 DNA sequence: TGTGCCAGCAGTTTTTCGGGCGTCTACTCCTATAATTCACCCCTCCACTTT. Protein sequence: CASSFSGVYSYNSPLHF.

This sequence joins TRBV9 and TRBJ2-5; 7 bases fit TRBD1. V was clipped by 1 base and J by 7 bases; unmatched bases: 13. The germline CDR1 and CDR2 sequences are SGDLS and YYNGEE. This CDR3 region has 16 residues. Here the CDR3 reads CASSVTGQPSEVTQYF. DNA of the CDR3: TGTGCCAGCAGCGTAACGGGACAGCCTTCGGAAGTGACCCAGTACTTC.

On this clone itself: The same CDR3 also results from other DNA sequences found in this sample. The CDR3 bases are TGCGCCAGCAGCCGAGCGCTCCGGGCTAGCGGGTCCGAGCAGTACTTC. Its protein product is CASSRALRASGSEQYF. The J gene is TRBJ2-7, the V gene TRBV4-3; 8 positions match TRBD2. The CDR3 sequence is 16 residues long. The trim removed 4 bases at V and 6 bases at J, leaving 14 bases unmatched. Germline V gene sequence: CDR1 LGHNA, CDR2 YSLEER.

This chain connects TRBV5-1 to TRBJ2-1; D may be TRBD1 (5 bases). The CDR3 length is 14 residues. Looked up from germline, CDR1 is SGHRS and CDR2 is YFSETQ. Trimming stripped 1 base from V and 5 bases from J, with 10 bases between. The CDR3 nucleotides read TGCGCCAGCAGCTTGTACGACAGAGACAATGAGCAGTTCTTC. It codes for CASSLYDRDNEQFF.

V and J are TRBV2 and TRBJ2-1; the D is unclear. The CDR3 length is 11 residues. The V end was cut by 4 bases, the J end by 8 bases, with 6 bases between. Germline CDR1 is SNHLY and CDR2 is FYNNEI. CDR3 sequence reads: CASSAFDEQFF. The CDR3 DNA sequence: TGTGCCAGCAGTGCGTTCGATGAGCAGTTCTTC.

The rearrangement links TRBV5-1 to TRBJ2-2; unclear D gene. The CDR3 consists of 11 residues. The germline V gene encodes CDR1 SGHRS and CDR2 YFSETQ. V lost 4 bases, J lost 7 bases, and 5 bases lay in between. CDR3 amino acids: CASSILGELFF. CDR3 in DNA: TGCGCCAGCAGCATTCTCGGGGAGCTGTTTTTT.